This T cell receptor (beta chain) was identified during a study of glioma-infiltrating T cells. On the study more broadly: Glioma patients had dexamethasone for six or fewer days before surgery. Sequencing aimed for about 4- to 11-fold coverage of about a million peripheral T cells.

Amplification of TCR alpha and beta CDR3 regions from RNA used iRepertoire nested multiplex PCR. MiXCR was run by TCRdb on the multiplex PCR reads, yielding one entry per CDR3 protein. The sample records fewer than 500,000 distinct CDR3 sequences, approximately 42% being singletons. Germline loops: CDR1 DFQATT, CDR2 SNEGSKA (reference sequence). The germline V and J ends were trimmed by 3 bases and 5 bases, with 8 bases remaining between them. The CDR3 contains 11 residues. This clonotype was counted many times. The antigen is not known. The study, taken as a whole, reports: Non-neoplastic patients had below-expected tissue-blood divergence, while all gliomas exceeded expectation. Patients with low tissue-blood divergence carried a signature set of shared blood CDR3 motifs.

This sequence was found in a human donor with low-grade glioma or glioblastoma, undergoing nonglioma brain surgery, or in good health (not recorded which). Sequenced: glioma tissue, nonneoplastic brain tissue, or PBMCs (not recorded which). V is TRBV20-1 and J is TRBJ2-7; D unclear. Written as DNA, the CDR3 is TGCAGTGCTAGCATGGTCCACGAGCAGTACTTC. It encodes CSASMVHEQYF.